This T cell receptor beta chain was retrieved from a study (dated by TCRdb to 2013 to 2016). For context, the study as a whole: The study examined whether tumor-infiltrating Tregs in breast cancer are drawn from blood Tregs or arise in situ by conversion from other CD4+ T cell subsets. The study at large found these results: The greatest overlap of tumor-infiltrating Treg TCR alpha and beta sequences was with tumor naive CD4+ T cells, followed next by blood naive CD4+ T cells. The larger-cohort validation was restricted to a single TCR beta V-J rearrangement rather than whole repertoires. The TCR gene usage of tumor memory CD4+ T cells clustered together with blood and lymph node memory CD4+ cells and with lymph node naive CD4+ cells.

Full-length TCR variable regions were amplified by 5' RACE PCR with constant-region reverse primers, followed by semi-nested PCR with Nested Universal Primer A. Using the ReliaPrep RNA Cell Miniprep System, total RNA was extracted, and the SMARTer RACE 5'/3' Kit was then used to reverse transcribe the RNA into 5'RACE-ready cDNA. Multiplex adaptors were used to barcode the full-length TCR alpha and beta libraries, which were then sequenced on an Illumina MiSeq. In the original analysis: For each of nine subset-tissue groups, sequencing data from the five patients were pooled, and the groups were compared by unsupervised clustering of TCR gene usage. Repertoire similarity was calculated with the Morisita-Horn index, weighting shared sequences by their contribution to each repertoire. In TCRdb, the public reads were trimmed at Q25 with fastp and aligned with MiXCR, with productive beta chains retained. Rows with one shared CDR3 protein collapse into an entry with the most common genes and DNA. It is TCRdb's table, rather than the study itself, that gives the V and J calls and clone size. The sample contains 34,000 or so distinct CDR3 sequences, 25% to 30% of them found a single time. The ten largest clonotypes hold approximately 2.2% of the sample.

From the cysteine through the phenylalanine, the CDR3 covers 13 amino acids. Kept here is only the CDR3 DNA, which spans 39 bases and is read in frame from base 1. CDR1 is given as SGHTA and CDR2 as FQGNSA, both from the germline V gene. From V the trimming removes 3 bases and from J it removes 3 bases, while the gene matches leave 1 base of the junction unaccounted for. Regarding this clonotype: This receptor's antigen is unknown. Base qualities are missing; no much larger clone stands one base away.

Tregs were isolated as CD4+CD25+CD127-/low cells. Tregs, naive and memory CD4+ T cells from tumor, blood and ipsilateral draining lymph nodes of a handful of breast cancer patients underwent full-length TCR alpha and beta sequencing. Tumor tissue and lymph nodes obtained by ipsilateral axillary dissection were perfused with PBS, cut into small pieces and digested using collagenase I and hyaluronidase. A purity exceeding 90% was confirmed by FACS for the sorted cell populations. The rearranged chain carries TRBV7-2 and TRBJ2-7, and TRBD1 aligns with 8 junction nucleotides. The specimen was tumor-infiltrating Tregs sorted from the breast tumor. The TCR originated in a female donor with breast cancer. The CDR3 here reads CASSFGQGYEQYF. The DNA sequence is given as TGTGCCAGCAGCTTTGGACAGGGCTACGAGCAGTACTTC.